The rows below give T cell receptor beta chains drawn from one sample of a study of T cell responses to AZD1222 COVID-19 vaccine. Some clones are missing from TCRdb's copy, which holds only in-frame ones; the method was immunoSEQ multiplex PCR. The table includes roughly 84,000 clones, roughly nine tenths detected once. The source material was peripheral blood, sampled on day 0 of AZD1222 vaccination. These receptors were taken from an adult in good health. Both conserved end residues are trimmed from each CDR3. Fields, in order: CDR3 protein, CDR3 length, V gene, J gene.

ASSLRTSGRNNEQF	14	TRBV19	TRBJ2-1
ASSIDRGPEKLF	12	TRBV18	TRBJ1-4
ASSEEQDLVYGYT	13	TRBV2	TRBJ1-2
ASSVGTSGRSGELF	14	TRBV11-2	TRBJ2-2
ASSWGYTEAF	10	TRBV5-6	TRBJ1-1
AWSGRQGSNEKLF	13	TRBV30	TRBJ1-4
ASSLEGGYGYT	11	TRBV5-5	TRBJ1-2
ASSLRREGNEQF	12	TRBV5-4	TRBJ2-1
ASSPYGVATGGRNTEAF	17	TRBV7-3	TRBJ1-1
ASSRLLDRAGIYEQY	15	TRBV27	TRBJ2-7
ASSWTPTDTQY	11	TRBV5-5	TRBJ2-3
ASSPPGTSFNEQF	13	TRBV7-9	TRBJ2-1
ASSLGGDSYGYT	12	TRBV5-6	TRBJ1-2
AWGGGEYEKLF	11	TRBV30	TRBJ1-4
ASSSGRPSSYNSPLH	15	TRBV5-4	TRBJ1-6
ASSLTAGGGNQPQH	14	TRBV18	TRBJ1-5
SVRKKTGGFSSYNEQF	16	TRBV29-1	TRBJ2-1
ASSPLGGELGDEQY	14	TRBV7-9	TRBJ2-7
AWSDIAGVGRETQY	14	TRBV30	TRBJ2-5
SVVLATTNEKLF	12	TRBV29-1	TRBJ1-4
ASSHPSWDSRRDSPLH	16	TRBV6-6	TRBJ1-6
ASSRDRGGNQPQH	13	TRBV6-5	TRBJ1-5
ASSPDSGDSPLH	12	TRBV18	TRBJ1-6
AWNRDLNNQPQH	12	TRBV30	TRBJ1-5
ASSPLPRPEGYT	12	TRBV18	TRBJ1-2
ASSLAGAGHGIQY	13	TRBV7-3	TRBJ2-4
ASSLGGRNTGELF	13	TRBV7-9	TRBJ2-2
ASSRTANYGYT	11	TRBV6-6	TRBJ1-2
AWSPGTSGRRGQEQF	15	TRBV30	TRBJ2-1
AWSEQGGGANVLT	13	TRBV30	TRBJ2-6
ASSVVQANTGELF	13	TRBV9	TRBJ2-2